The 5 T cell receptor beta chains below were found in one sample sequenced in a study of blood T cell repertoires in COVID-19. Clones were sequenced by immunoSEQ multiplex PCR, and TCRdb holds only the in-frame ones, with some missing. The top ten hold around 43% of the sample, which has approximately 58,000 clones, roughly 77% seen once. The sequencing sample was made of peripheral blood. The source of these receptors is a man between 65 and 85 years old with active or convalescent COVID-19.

The CDR3: CASSLRGGAFF. The CDR3 DNA follows: TGTGCCAGCAGTTTACGAGGTGGAGCTTTCTTT. The gene calls are TRBV28 and TRBJ1-1; no clear D. V dropped 2 bases and J dropped 10 bases, with 8 bases sitting between them. The CDR3 has 11 amino acids. Per germline, CDR1 MDHEN and CDR2 SYDVKM.

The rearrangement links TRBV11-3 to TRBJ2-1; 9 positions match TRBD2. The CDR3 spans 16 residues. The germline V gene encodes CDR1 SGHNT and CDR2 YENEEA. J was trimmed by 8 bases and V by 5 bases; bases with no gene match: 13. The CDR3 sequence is CASSRGVAGVTDEQFF. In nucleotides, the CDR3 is TGTGCCAGCAGCCGAGGGGTAGCGGGAGTCACAGATGAGCAGTTCTTC.

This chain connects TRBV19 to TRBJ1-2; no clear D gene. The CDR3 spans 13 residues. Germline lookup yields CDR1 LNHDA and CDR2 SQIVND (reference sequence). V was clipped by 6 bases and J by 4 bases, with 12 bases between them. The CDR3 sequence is CASREGPFYGYTF. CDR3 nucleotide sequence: TGTGCCAGTAGGGAGGGCCCGTTCTATGGCTACACCTTC.

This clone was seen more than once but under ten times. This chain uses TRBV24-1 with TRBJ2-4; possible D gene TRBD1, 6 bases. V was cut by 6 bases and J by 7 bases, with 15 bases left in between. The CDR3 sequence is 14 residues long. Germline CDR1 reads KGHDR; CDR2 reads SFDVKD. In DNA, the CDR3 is TGTGCCACCAGTCAAACAGGGTATGGGAACATTCAGTACTTC. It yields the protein CATSQTGYGNIQYF.

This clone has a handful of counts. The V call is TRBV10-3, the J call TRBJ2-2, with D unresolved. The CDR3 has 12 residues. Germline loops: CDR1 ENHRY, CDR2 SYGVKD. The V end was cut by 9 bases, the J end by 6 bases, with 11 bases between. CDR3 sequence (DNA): TGTGCCATTGGAGACCGACCCGGGGAGCTGTTTTTT. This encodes CAIGDRPGELFF.